Sequencing of this T cell receptor beta chain was carried out in a study of CD8+ T cells in alopecia areata. RNA, once extracted, was reverse transcribed into cDNA for use as the sequencing template. TCRdb keeps only in-frame clones here, not all; method: immunoSEQ multiplex PCR. The data contain 37,000 or so clones, nearly 55% of them seen just once; the ten biggest clones take up more than 1.5%. The CD4+ cells of about five biomarker-study patients went through sorting. This sorting yielded CD25+CD127- cells. Study-level results: Lesional scalp exceeded normal scalp in clonality, especially in alopecia totalis/universalis.

About this clone: What it binds is not known. Other DNA sequences of this sample code for an identical CDR3.

The CDR3 has 15 amino acids. CDR1 SGDLS and CDR2 YYNGEE come from the germline V gene. V was trimmed by 0 bases and J by 3 bases, leaving 11 bases between them. This rearrangement joins TRBV9 to TRBJ2-3, with D perhaps assigned TRBD1 or TRBD2 (7 bases each). The sequence was obtained from a human donor with alopecia areata. Sequences were obtained from CD4+ Tregs sorted from blood. The CDR3 bases are TGTGCCAGCAGCGTAGGTCAGGGGGGGACAGATACGCAGTATTTT. Its translation is CASSVGQGGTDTQYF.